The clone carrying this T cell receptor beta chain was counted many times. The antigen is undetermined. TCRdb used MiXCR to reprocess the RT-PCR reads, holding one entry per CDR3 protein. The table shows 650,000 to 800,000 distinct CDR3 sequences, with about 18% occurring only once. This sample stems from a study of response to subunit inactivated influenza vaccine. Broader study findings: The authors proposed limited new T cell recruitment per seasonal influenza vaccination.

The receptor was derived from a man aged 45-65 years who received an inactivated influenza vaccine. The input for sequencing was PBMCs from blood, taken more than 4 days after vaccination.

This CDR3 reads CSARLAGDYEQYF. CDR3 nucleotide sequence: TGCAGTGCTAGGCTGGCGGGTGATTACGAGCAGTACTTC. The chain has TRBV20-1 and TRBJ2-7, with a weak D call TRBD2 (5 bases). CDR3 size: 13 residues. V lost 3 bases and J 4 bases, leaving 13 bases between the germline ends. Germline-derived CDR1 and CDR2 are DFQATT and SNEGSKA (reference sequence).